The T cell receptor beta chain described here comes from a study of cytomegalovirus exposure and HLA in healthy donors. Study-level points and caveats: Reportedly, TCR beta sequences accurately predicted HLA-A and HLA-B alleles in most subjects. HLA alleles were associated with 18,000 or so TCR beta sequences in a later analysis at 0.05 false discovery rate. As a later analysis revealed, the rate of TCR association differed by HLA locus, with DRB1 most and HLA-C fewest.

A remark on this clone: Antigen specificity is unknown.

V lost 4 bases and J lost 7; bases outside the gene matches: 1. The CDR3 spans 11 residues. The V gene's germline CDR1 is MGHRA and CDR2 YSYEKL. Healthy bone marrow donors made up the donor group. PCR primers comprised 60 Vbeta and 13 Jbeta primers. This table comes from immunoSEQ multiplex PCR, and its TCRdb copy is limited to in-frame clones, with some not included. The sample gives approximately 150,000 clones, 80% of which show up once; about 4.3% is in the top ten. The V gene is TRBV4-1, the J gene TRBJ2-7, with 7 bases matching TRBD2. Sequenced input: PBMCs. This sequence was found in a man aged 30 to 45 in good health and CMV-seronegative. CDR3 sequence reads: CASSPGGEQYF. The CDR3 nucleotides are TGCGCCAGCAGCCCCGGGGGGGAGCAGTACTTC.